This T cell receptor beta chain was obtained from a study of T cells and copy number aberrations in small-cell lung cancer. Findings and limits, study-wide: Versus adjacent lung, tumor T-cell richness and clonality were lower; density nonsignificantly.

Donors had limited-stage small-cell lung cancer and underwent surgical resection in Hangzhou, China, between the late 2000s and the early 2020s. In its sample, this clone was seen a few times. Its antigen is unidentified. Per germline, CDR1 SGHRS and CDR2 YFSETQ. The CDR3 has 15 residues. V lost 4 bases, J lost 4 bases, and 17 bases lay in between. The assay was immunoSEQ multiplex PCR, and TCRdb's table has in-frame clones only and misses some. This sample has about 8,200 clones, with roughly 82% found just once. The clonotype comes from a woman aged 50 to 60 with small cell lung cancer. The V call is TRBV5-1, the J call TRBJ1-1, with D hard to call. Sequencing input: normal tissue next to the tumor. The CDR3 reads CASSLDLIGVTEAFF. DNA of the CDR3: TGCGCCAGCAGCCTTGACCTAATTGGGGTCACTGAAGCTTTCTTT.